Listed below are T cell receptor beta chains from one sample, sequenced in a study of tumour-infiltrating T cells in Burkitt lymphoma. TCRdb's copy holds only in-frame clones and misses some; the assay was immunoSEQ multiplex PCR. The sample has under 5,000 clones; 10% to 15% are singletons. Sequenced sample: tumor tissue. The receptors stem from a human donor with Burkitt lymphoma. The CDR3 runs from the conserved cysteine through the conserved F or W. Fields, in order: clone size, D gene, J gene, V gene, CDR3 protein. A D gene is named only where the DNA matches it firmly. Not every row has a clone size; where given, it reads once, few, many or a size class.

. | . | TRBJ2-5 | TRBV5-6 | CASSLFFTRGQETQYF
few | . | TRBJ2-2 | TRBV5-4 | CASSSTGELFF
few | . | TRBJ1-5 | TRBV10-2 | CASSTFDSNQPQHF
. | TRBD1 | TRBJ2-5 | TRBV28 | CASSRDSSEETQYF
. | TRBD2 | TRBJ2-7 | TRBV18 | CASSPFGTSGYEQYF
few | . | TRBJ2-2 | TRBV5-1 | CASSLRADTGELFF
few | TRBD1 | TRBJ2-7 | TRBV7-6 | CASSIGQGAYEQYF
. | . | TRBJ2-2 | TRBV6-5 | CASSYSTMGTGELFF
few | . | TRBJ2-2 | TRBV9 | CASSVGGELFF
few | . | TRBJ2-7 | TRBV11-2 | CASSLGAGAEQYF
. | . | TRBJ2-1 | TRBV7-9 | CASSLVGGAYNEQFF
. | TRBD1 | TRBJ1-2 | TRBV18 | CASSPRDRGDGYTF
few | TRBD1 | TRBJ2-7 | TRBV30 | CAWSTTRTGTYEQYF
. | TRBD1 | TRBJ2-7 | TRBV7-9 | CASSGQGVSYEQYF
. | . | TRBJ2-1 | TRBV6-1 | CASAEGRGEQFF
. | . | TRBJ2-7 | TRBV28 | CASQPSTVPEQYF
few | TRBD1 | TRBJ2-2 | TRBV19 | CASSITGGNTGELFF
. | . | TRBJ1-1 | TRBV6-5 | CASSYSKWGGTEAFF
few | TRBD2 | TRBJ2-7 | TRBV7-2 | CASSLGRGYGPKEYEQYF
. | . | TRBJ2-5 | TRBV5-1 | CASSPYGGHLEETQYF
. | . | TRBJ2-7 | TRBV7-2 | CASSVTQTYEQYF
medium-sized | . | TRBJ2-7 | TRBV30 | CAWSVRGPYEQYF
. | . | TRBJ2-7 | TRBV9 | CASSVGGGGNYEQYF
. | . | TRBJ2-7 | TRBV5-6 | CASSTATAEQYF
large | TRBD1 | TRBJ2-5 | TRBV28 | CASSLVFRGLRETQYF
. | . | TRBJ2-3 | TRBV5-1 | CASSRDSGGTDTQYF
few | . | TRBJ2-5 | TRBV9 | CASSADTGTQYF
large | . | TRBJ1-2 | TRBV6-6 | CASSPRGHGYTF
. | . | TRBJ2-2 | TRBV7-6 | CASSLAYLGTNTGELFF
. | . | TRBJ1-5 | TRBV6-6 | CASSRDLTRNNQPQHF
. | TRBD1 | TRBJ1-1 | TRBV6-5 | CASSYIAGGMNTEAFF
few | TRBD2 | TRBJ2-2 | TRBV9 | CASSPGAGGAGKLFF
. | TRBD1 | TRBJ2-1 | TRBV6-5 | CASSLRDRGYEQFF
. | . | TRBJ2-3 | TRBV7-2 | CASMRGSTDTQYF
few | . | TRBJ1-4 | TRBV5-5 | CASSFLKSTNEKLFF
. | . | TRBJ2-2 | TRBV11-3 | CASSKNRGGTGELFF
. | TRBD2 | TRBJ2-7 | TRBV9 | CASSPRGTSGSGEQYF
few | . | TRBJ2-5 | TRBV25-1 | CASSERGRETQYF
. | TRBD1 | TRBJ1-6 | TRBV13 | CASSLGRQGATNSPLHF
. | . | TRBJ2-5 | TRBV7-8 | CASSPIIAVGETQYF
. | . | TRBJ2-3 | TRBV7-2 | CASSFNSESTDTQYF
few | . | TRBJ1-4 | TRBV5-1 | CASSLNVGEGEKLFF
few | TRBD1 | TRBJ1-5 | TRBV28 | CASSYPIHPRQGGNQPQHF
few | . | TRBJ1-5 | TRBV19 | CASSPFALEGQPQHF
. | TRBD2 | TRBJ2-1 | TRBV19 | CASLDLAGSSYNEQFF
few | TRBD1 | TRBJ2-2 | TRBV29-1 | CSVTDRANTGELFF
few | . | TRBJ2-1 | TRBV9 | CASSVEGGPYNEQFF
few | . | TRBJ2-3 | TRBV6-5 | CASSREGITDTQYF
. | TRBD1 | TRBJ2-2 | TRBV4-1 | CASSHLQGTGELFF
few | . | TRBJ2-3 | TRBV29-1 | CSVGEDTQYF
few | TRBD1 | TRBJ2-2 | TRBV4-3 | CASSQDLGQGASGELFF
. | TRBD1 | TRBJ1-4 | TRBV4-1 | CASSLNRGIGNEKLFF
few | TRBD1 | TRBJ2-3 | TRBV6-5 | CASSPWDRGTDTQYF
few | TRBD1 | TRBJ1-3 | TRBV4-3 | CASSHDRGPGNTIYF
. | . | TRBJ1-2 | TRBV9 | CASSEGSNYGYTF